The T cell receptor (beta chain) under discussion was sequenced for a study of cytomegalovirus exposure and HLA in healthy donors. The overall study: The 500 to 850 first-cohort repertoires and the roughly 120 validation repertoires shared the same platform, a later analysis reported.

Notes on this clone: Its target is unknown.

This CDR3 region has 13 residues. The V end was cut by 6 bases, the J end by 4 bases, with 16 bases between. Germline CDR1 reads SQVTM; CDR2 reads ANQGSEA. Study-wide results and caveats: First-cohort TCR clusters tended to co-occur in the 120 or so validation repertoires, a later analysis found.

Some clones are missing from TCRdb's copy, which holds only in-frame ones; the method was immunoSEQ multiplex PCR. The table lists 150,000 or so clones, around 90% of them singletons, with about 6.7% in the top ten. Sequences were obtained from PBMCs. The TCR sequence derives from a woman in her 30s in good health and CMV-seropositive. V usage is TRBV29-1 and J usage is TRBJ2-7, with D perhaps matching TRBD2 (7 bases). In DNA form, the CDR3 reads TGCAGCGTCCGGATAGGGGGGGCGTACGAGCAGTACTTC. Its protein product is CSVRIGGAYEQYF.